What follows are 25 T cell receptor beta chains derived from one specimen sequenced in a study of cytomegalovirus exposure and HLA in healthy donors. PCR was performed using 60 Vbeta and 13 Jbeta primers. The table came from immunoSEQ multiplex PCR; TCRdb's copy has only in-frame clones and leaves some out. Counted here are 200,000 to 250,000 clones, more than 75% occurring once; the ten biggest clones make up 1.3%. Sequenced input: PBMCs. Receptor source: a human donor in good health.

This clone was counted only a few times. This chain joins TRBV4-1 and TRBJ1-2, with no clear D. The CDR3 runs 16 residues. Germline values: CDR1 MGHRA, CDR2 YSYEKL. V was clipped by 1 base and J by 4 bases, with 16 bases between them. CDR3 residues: CASSQGPAVSGYGYTF. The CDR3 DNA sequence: TGCGCCAGCAGCCAAGGTCCCGCGGTGTCGGGCTATGGCTACACCTTC.

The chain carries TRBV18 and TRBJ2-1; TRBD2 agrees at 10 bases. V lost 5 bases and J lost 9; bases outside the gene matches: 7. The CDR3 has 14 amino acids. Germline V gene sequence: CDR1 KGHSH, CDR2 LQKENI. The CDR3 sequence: CASSTSSSGGEQFF. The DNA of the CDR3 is TGTGCCAGCTCAACTTCCTCTAGCGGGGGTGAGCAGTTCTTC.

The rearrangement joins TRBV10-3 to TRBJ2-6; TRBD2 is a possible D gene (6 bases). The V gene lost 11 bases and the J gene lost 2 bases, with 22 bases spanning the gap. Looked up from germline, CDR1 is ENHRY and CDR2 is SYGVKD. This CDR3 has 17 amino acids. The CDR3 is CASTNRGSPPGANVLTF. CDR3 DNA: TGTGCCTCAACAAATCGGGGGAGCCCCCCTGGGGCCAACGTCCTGACTTTC.

CDR3 sequence reads: CASRPRVAGDENEQYF. As DNA, the CDR3 is TGTGCCAGCAGGCCCCGAGTAGCGGGAGATGAGAACGAGCAGTACTTC. This sequence joins TRBV6-4 and TRBJ2-7; the match to TRBD2 covers 9 bases. The V gene's germline CDR1 is MRHNA and CDR2 SNTAGT. The CDR3 is 16 residues long. The V gene end was trimmed by 6 bases and the J gene end by 5 bases; junction bases not matched to a gene: 14.

CDR3 amino acids: CASSQAGERTGELFF. The CDR3 nucleotides are TGTGCCAGCAGCCAGGCGGGGGAGAGGACCGGGGAGCTGTTTTTT. The V gene is TRBV7-3, the J gene TRBJ2-2, with 7 bases fitting TRBD2. The trim removed 5 bases at V and 5 bases at J, leaving 8 bases unmatched. The CDR3 runs to 15 residues. Germline V gene sequence: CDR1 SGHTA, CDR2 FQGTGA.

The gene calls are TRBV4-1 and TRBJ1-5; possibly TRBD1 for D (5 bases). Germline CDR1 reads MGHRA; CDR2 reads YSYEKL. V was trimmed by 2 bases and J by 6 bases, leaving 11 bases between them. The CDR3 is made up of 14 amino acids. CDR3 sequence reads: CASSQTGSGQPQHF. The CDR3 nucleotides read TGCGCCAGCAGCCAAACAGGATCTGGTCAGCCCCAGCATTTT.

The CDR3 here is CASSPIQGRETQYF. The DNA of the CDR3 is TGTGCCAGCAGCCCCATACAGGGTCGGGAGACCCAGTACTTC. J is TRBJ2-5 and V is TRBV7-9; a weak D match, TRBD1 (6 bases). V lost 5 bases to trimming and J lost 5 bases, with 15 bases between them. Germline loops: CDR1 SEHNR, CDR2 FQNEAQ (reference sequence). This CDR3 contains 14 residues.

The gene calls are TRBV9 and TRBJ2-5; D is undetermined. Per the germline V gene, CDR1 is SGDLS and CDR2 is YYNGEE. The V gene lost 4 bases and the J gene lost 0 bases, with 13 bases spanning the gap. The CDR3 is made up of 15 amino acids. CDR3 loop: CASSPSTANQETQYF. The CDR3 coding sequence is TGTGCCAGCAGCCCCTCAACCGCTAACCAAGAGACCCAGTACTTC.

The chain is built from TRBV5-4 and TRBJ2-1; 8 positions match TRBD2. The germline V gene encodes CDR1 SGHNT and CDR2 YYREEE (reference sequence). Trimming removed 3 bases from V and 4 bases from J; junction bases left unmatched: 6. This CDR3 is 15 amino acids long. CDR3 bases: TGTGCCAGCAGCTCGAGCGGGGGTGGGTACAATGAGCAGTTCTTC. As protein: CASSSSGGGYNEQFF.

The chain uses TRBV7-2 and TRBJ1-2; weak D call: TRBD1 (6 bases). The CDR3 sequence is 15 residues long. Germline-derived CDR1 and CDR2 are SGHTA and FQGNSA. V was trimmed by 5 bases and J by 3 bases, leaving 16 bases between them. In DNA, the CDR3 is TGTGCCAGCAGCAACTACAGGGAGAGACACTATGGCTACACCTTC. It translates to CASSNYRERHYGYTF.

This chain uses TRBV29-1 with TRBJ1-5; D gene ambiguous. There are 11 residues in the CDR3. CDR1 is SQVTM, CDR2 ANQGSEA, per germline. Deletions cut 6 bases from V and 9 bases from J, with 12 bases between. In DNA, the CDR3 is TGCAGCGTGGGAGATAATGGGCCCCAGCATTTT. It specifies CSVGDNGPQHF.

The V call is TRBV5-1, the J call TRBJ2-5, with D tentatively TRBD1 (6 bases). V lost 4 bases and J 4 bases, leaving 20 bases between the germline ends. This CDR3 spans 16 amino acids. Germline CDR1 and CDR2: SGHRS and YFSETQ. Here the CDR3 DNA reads TGCGCCAGCAGCCACCGTGGGCAGGGGATGACAGAGACCCAGTACTTC. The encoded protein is CASSHRGQGMTETQYF.

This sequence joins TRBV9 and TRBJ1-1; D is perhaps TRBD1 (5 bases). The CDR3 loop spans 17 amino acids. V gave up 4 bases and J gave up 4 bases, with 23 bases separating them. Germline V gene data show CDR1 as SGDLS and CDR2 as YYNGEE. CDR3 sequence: CASSPRPQGTVGTEAFF. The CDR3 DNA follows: TGTGCCAGCAGCCCCCGTCCCCAGGGAACGGTGGGCACTGAAGCTTTCTTT.

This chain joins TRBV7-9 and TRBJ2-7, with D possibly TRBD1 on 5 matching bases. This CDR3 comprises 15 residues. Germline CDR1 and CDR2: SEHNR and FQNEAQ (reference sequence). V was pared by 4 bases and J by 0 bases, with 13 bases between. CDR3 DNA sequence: TGTGCCAGCAGCTATTTGGAAGGGGCCTCCTACGAGCAGTACTTC. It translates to CASSYLEGASYEQYF. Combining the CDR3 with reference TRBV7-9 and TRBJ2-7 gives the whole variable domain DTGVSQNPRHKITKRGQNVTFRCDPISEHNRLYWYRQTLGQGPEFLTYFQNEAQLEKSRLLSDRFSAERPKGSFSTLEIQRTEQGDSAMYLCASSYLEGASYEQYFGPGTRLTVT.

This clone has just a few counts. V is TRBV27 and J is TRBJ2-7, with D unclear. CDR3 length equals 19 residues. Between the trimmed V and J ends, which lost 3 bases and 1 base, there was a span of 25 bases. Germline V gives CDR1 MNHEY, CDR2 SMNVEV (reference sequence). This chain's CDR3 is CASSFPVWLKISGSYEQYF. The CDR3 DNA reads TGTGCCAGCAGTTTCCCGGTCTGGTTGAAGATCTCCGGTTCCTACGAGCAGTACTTC.

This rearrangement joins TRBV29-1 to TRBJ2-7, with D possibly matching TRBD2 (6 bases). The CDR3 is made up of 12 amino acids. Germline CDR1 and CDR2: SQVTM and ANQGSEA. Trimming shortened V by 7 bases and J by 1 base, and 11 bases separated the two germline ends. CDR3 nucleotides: TGCAGCGCCGCGACTAGTTCCTACGAGCAGTACTTC. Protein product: CSAATSSYEQYF.

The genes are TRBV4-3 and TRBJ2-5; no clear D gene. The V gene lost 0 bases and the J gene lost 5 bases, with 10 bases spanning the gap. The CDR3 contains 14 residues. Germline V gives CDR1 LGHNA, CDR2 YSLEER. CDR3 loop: CASSQDILMETQYF. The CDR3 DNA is TGCGCCAGCAGCCAAGATATCCTTATGGAGACCCAGTACTTC.

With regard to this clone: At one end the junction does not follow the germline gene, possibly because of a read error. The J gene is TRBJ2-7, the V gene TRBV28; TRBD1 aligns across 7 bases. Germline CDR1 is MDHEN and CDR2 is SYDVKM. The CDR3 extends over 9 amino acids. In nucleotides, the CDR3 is TGTGCCAGCAGTTGGGACAGCGACTTC. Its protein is CASSWDSDF.

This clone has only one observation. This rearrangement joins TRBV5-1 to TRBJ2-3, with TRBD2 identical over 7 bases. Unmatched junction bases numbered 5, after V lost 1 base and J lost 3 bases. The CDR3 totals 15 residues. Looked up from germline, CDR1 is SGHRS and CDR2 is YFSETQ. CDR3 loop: CASSLPLAETDTQYF. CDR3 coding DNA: TGCGCCAGCAGCTTGCCCCTAGCGGAAACAGATACGCAGTATTTT.

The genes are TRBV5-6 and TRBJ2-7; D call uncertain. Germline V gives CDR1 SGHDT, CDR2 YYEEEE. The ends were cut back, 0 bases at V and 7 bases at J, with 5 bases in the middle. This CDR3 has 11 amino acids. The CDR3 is CASSLVGEQYF. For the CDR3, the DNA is TGTGCCAGCAGCTTGGTCGGGGAGCAGTACTTC.

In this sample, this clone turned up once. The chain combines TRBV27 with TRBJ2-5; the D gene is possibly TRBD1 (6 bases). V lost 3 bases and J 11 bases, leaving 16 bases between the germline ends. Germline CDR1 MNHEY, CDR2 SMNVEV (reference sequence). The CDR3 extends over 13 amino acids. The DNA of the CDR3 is TGTGCCAGCAGTTTGTTAGGGGGAATTGAGCAGTACTTC. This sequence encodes CASSLLGGIEQYF.

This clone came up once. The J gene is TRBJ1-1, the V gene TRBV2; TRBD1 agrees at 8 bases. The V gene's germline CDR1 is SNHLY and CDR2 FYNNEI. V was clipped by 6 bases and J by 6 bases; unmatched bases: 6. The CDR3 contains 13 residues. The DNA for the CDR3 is TGTGCCAGCAGCGGACAGGGTATCGCTGAAGCTTTCTTT. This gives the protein CASSGQGIAEAFF.

CDR3 residues: CASSQEVVRVTMRFKAGYTF. The CDR3 DNA sequence: TGCGCCAGCAGCCAAGAGGTAGTAAGAGTAACTATGAGGTTTAAGGCTGGCTACACCTTC. V gene TRBV4-1 combines with J gene TRBJ1-2; no clear D gene. The CDR3 covers 20 residues. Germline assignment: CDR1 MGHRA and CDR2 YSYEKL. V was pared by 0 bases and J by 7 bases, with 30 bases between.

CDR3 DNA: TGTGCCAGCAGCCCCGTGGGAGGGTTCGCTAACTATGGCTACACCTTC. This gives the protein CASSPVGGFANYGYTF. The chain uses TRBV7-2 and TRBJ1-2; D remains unclear. The germline CDR1 and CDR2 sequences are SGHTA and FQGNSA. The CDR3 runs to 16 residues. Trimming shortened V by 5 bases and J by 0 bases, and 16 bases separated the two germline ends.

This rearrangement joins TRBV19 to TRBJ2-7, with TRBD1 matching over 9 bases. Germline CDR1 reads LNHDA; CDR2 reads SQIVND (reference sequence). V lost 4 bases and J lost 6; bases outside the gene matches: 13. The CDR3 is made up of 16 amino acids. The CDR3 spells CASSRRQGGLSSEQYF. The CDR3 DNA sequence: TGTGCCAGTAGTAGGAGACAGGGGGGGCTCTCAAGCGAGCAGTACTTC. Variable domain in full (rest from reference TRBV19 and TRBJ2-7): DGGITQSPKYLFRKEGQNVTLSCEQNLNHDAMYWYRQDPGQGLRLIYYSQIVNDFQKGDIAEGYSVSREKKESFPLTVTSAQKNPTAFYLCASSRRQGGLSSEQYFGPGTRLTVT.